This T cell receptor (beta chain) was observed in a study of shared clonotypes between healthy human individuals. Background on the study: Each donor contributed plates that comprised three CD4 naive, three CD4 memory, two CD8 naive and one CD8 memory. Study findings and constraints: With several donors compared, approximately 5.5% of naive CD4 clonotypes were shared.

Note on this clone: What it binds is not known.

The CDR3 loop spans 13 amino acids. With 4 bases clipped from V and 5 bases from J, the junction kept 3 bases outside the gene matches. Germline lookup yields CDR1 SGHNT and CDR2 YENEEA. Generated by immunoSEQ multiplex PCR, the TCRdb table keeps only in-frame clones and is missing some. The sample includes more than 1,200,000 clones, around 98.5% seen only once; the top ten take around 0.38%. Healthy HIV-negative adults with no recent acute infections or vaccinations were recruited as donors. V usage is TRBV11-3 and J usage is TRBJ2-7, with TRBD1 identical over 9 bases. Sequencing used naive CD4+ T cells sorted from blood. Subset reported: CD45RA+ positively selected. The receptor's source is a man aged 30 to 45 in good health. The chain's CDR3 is CASSSRTGDEQYF. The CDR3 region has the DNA TGTGCCAGCAGCTCTCGGACAGGGGACGAGCAGTACTTC.